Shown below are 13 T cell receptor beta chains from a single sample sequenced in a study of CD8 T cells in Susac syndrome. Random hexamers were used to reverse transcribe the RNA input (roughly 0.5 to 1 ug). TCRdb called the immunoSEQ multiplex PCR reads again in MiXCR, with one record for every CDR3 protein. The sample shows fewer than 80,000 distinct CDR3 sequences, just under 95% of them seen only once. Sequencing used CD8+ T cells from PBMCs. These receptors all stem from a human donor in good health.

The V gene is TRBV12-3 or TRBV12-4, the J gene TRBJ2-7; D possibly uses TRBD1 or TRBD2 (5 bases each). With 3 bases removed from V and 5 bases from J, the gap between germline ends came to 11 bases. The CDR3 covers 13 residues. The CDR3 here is CASSLKGTNEQYF. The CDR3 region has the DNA TGTGCCAGCAGTTTGAAGGGGACCAACGAGCAGTACTTC.

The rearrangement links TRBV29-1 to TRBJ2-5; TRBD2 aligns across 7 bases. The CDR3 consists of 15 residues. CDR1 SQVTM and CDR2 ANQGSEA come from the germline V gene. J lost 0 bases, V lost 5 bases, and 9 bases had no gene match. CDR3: CSVLNAGDYQETQYF. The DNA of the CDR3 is TGCAGCGTTTTAAATGCGGGGGATTACCAAGAGACCCAGTACTTC. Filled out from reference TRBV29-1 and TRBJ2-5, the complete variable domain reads SAVISQKPSRDICQRGTSLTIQCQVDSQVTMMFWYRQQPGQSLTLIATANQGSEATYESGFVIDKFPISRPNLTFSTLTVSNMSPEDSSIYLCSVLNAGDYQETQYFGPGTRLLVL.

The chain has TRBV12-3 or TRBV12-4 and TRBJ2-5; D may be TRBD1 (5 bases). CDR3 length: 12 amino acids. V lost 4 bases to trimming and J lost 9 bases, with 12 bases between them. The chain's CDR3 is CASSSRELAQYF. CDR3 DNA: TGTGCCAGCAGTTCCAGGGAACTCGCCCAGTACTTC.

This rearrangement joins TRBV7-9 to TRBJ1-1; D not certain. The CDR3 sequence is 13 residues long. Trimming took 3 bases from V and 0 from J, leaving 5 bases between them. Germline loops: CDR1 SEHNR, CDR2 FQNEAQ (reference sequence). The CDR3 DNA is TGTGCCAGCAGCTTCCCCATGAACACTGAAGCTTTCTTT. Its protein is CASSFPMNTEAFF.

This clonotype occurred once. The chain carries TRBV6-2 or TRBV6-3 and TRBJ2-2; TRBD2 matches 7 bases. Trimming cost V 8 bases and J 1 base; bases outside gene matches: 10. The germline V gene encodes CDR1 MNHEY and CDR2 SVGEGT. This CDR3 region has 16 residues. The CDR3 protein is CASDPFGGGNTGELFF. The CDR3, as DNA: TGTGCCAGCGACCCCTTCGGCGGGGGGAACACCGGGGAGCTGTTTTTT.

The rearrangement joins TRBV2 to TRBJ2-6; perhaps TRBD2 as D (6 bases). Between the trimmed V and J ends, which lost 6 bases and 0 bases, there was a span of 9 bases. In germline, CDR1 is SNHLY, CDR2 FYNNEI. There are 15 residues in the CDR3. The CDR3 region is CASSVTSSGANVLTF. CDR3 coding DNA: TGTGCCAGCAGCGTGACTAGCTCTGGGGCCAACGTCCTGACTTTC.

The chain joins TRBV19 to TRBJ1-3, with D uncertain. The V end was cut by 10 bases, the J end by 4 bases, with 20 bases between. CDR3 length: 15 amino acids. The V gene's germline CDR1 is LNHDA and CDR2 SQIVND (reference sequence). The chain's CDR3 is CATQEVRAPGNTIYF. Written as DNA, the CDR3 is TGTGCCACCCAAGAGGTCCGGGCACCGGGAAACACCATATATTTT.

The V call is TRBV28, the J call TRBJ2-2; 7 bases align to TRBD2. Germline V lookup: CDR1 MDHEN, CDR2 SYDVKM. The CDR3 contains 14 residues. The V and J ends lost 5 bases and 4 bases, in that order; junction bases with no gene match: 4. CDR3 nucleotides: TGTGCCAGCAGTGGACTAGGGGTCACCGGGGAGCTGTTTTTT. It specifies CASSGLGVTGELFF.

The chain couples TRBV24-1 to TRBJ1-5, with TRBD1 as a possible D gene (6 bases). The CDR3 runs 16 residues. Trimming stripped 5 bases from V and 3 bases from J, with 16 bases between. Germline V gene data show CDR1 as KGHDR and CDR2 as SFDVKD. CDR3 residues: CATSATGQGSNQPQHF. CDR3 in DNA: TGTGCCACCAGTGCCACAGGGCAGGGATCCAATCAGCCCCAGCATTTT.

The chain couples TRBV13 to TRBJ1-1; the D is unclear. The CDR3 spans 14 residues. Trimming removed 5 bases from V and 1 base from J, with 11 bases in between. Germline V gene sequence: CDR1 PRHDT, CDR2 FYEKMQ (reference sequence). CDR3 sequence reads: CASSPRTANTEAFF. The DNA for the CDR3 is TGTGCCAGCAGCCCCCGGACGGCGAACACTGAAGCTTTCTTT.

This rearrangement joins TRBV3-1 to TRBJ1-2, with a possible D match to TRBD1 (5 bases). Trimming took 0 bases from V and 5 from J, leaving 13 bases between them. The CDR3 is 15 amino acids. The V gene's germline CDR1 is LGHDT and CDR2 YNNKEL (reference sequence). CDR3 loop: CASSQDRGYRYGYTF. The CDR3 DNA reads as TGTGCCAGCAGCCAAGATAGGGGTTACCGGTATGGCTACACCTTC.

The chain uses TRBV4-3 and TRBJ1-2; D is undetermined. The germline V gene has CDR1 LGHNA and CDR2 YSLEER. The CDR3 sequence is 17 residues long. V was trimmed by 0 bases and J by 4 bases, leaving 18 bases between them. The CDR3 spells CASSQDRSLRVPYGYTF. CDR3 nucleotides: TGCGCCAGCAGCCAAGATAGGAGTCTTCGGGTTCCCTATGGCTACACCTTC.

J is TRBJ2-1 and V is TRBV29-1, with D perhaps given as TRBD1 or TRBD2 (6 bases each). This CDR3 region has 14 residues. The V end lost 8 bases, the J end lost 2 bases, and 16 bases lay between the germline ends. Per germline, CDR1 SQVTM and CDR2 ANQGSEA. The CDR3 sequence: CSYRGELTYNEQFF. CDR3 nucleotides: TGCAGCTATAGGGGGGAACTGACCTACAATGAGCAGTTCTTC.